Listed below are T cell receptor beta chains from one sample, sequenced in a study of cytomegalovirus exposure and HLA in healthy donors. Some clones are missing from TCRdb's copy, which holds only in-frame ones; the method was immunoSEQ multiplex PCR. The sample carries 55,000 to 65,000 clones, approximately 80% recorded once. The sample consisted of PBMCs. These receptors came from a human donor in good health. The CDR3 runs from the conserved cysteine through the conserved F or W. D genes are given only for firm matches.

TRBD2 TRBJ2-7 TRBV7-2 19 CASSLGRGLAGEESYEQYF
. TRBJ1-1 TRBV7-2 14 CASSLNSGNTEAFF
. TRBJ2-7 TRBV25-1 13 CASSEQGWDEQYF
. TRBJ2-5 TRBV18 14 CASSPPAGGETQYF
TRBD2 TRBJ2-5 TRBV5-1 17 CASSLVTSGDFQETQYF
TRBD1 TRBJ1-4 TRBV28 13 CASSSATGSKLFF
. TRBJ2-7 TRBV11-2 15 CASSLAGKSRYEQYF
TRBD1 TRBJ1-2 TRBV7-9 16 CASSDWTGPAHEGYTF
TRBD1 TRBJ1-2 TRBV6-5 14 CASSWTGVEDGYTF
TRBD1 TRBJ2-3 TRBV28 22 CASSFFVRLDRVLPKPTDTQYF
. TRBJ1-1 TRBV6-6 12 CASSYSRTEAFF
. TRBJ2-7 TRBV4-2 13 CASSQEATYEQYF
. TRBJ1-1 TRBV28 15 CASSLYWGGNTEAFF
. TRBJ1-2 TRBV18 13 CASSGQGSYGYTF
TRBD2 TRBJ2-3 TRBV25-1 16 CASSEVWRENTDTQYF
TRBD1 TRBJ1-2 TRBV5-4 15 CASSSRGGTVYGYTF
TRBD1 TRBJ2-5 TRBV29-1 14 CSAAVGQGPSAQYF
. TRBJ2-3 TRBV9 15 CASSGGTYHTDTQYF
. TRBJ2-3 TRBV11-1 16 CASSYNAGGAADTQYF
TRBD2 TRBJ2-6 TRBV7-8 17 CASSPAAGEVGANVLTF
. TRBJ1-1 TRBV21-1 17 CASSKARLRLGDTEAFF
TRBD1 TRBJ1-1 TRBV5-3 16 CALQIDPGGLNTEAFF
. TRBJ1-2 TRBV5-4 15 CASSLEPRAIYGYTF
. TRBJ2-7 TRBV7-2 18 CASSLTPYPGAGTYEQYF
TRBD1 TRBJ2-7 TRBV29-1 15 CSVGGWDRGGEEQYF
. TRBJ2-7 TRBV18 17 CASSPPSGLGSGYEQYF
. TRBJ2-5 TRBV30 13 CAWSVRDQETQYF
TRBD1 TRBJ1-1 TRBV27 16 CASSPTGSQGWTEAFF
. TRBJ2-7 TRBV14 14 CASSQGGRWYEQYF
TRBD2 TRBJ2-3 TRBV7-2 17 CASSLVSSGRAPVTQYF
TRBD1 TRBJ1-5 TRBV29-1 14 CSVVLRTGEQPQHF
TRBD1 TRBJ1-2 TRBV2 15 CASRGNRGAPYGYTF
TRBD1 TRBJ2-1 TRBV5-1 19 CASSISGQGFRHANNEQFF
. TRBJ2-7 TRBV6-6 12 CASSEASYEQYF
. TRBJ2-6 TRBV5-8 18 CASSLAVFPLSGANVLTF
TRBD1 TRBJ1-3 TRBV7-6 13 CASRGQTGNTIYF
. TRBJ1-6 TRBV9 15 CASTKGWGANSPLHF
. TRBJ1-6 TRBV27 15 CASSLWSSYNSPLHF
. TRBJ1-1 TRBV4-2 12 CASSQRGREAFF
. TRBJ2-3 TRBV2 16 CASSEFHNLHTDTQYF
TRBD1 TRBJ1-5 TRBV7-2 15 CASSARTGGRQPQHF
. TRBJ2-3 TRBV11-3 15 CASSYDTSSTDTQYF
. TRBJ2-5 TRBV19 13 CASTERQGETQYF
. TRBJ2-1 TRBV9 13 CASSSRTDNEQFF
. TRBJ1-1 TRBV7-2 19 CASSLPPWWQGSLNTEAFF
. TRBJ1-6 TRBV2 16 CASSDGLKGDNSPLHF
TRBD1 TRBJ2-7 TRBV28 14 CASTPGDRVCSQYF
TRBD1 TRBJ1-5 TRBV19 17 CASSASTGFYSNQPQHF
TRBD2 TRBJ2-3 TRBV7-9 15 CASSFSGVLGDTQYF
TRBD1 TRBJ1-4 TRBV6-1 15 CASIAQGAINEKLFF
TRBD2 TRBJ2-5 TRBV7-9 14 CASSLGGAGETQYF
TRBD2 TRBJ2-1 TRBV9 21 CASSSNTPGLAGESPSNEQFF
TRBD2 TRBJ2-3 TRBV7-2 16 CASSETSGGPSDTQYF
. TRBJ1-5 TRBV2 14 CASRDGLSNQPQHF
TRBD1 . TRBV7-2 14 CASSLQGQGSEQYF